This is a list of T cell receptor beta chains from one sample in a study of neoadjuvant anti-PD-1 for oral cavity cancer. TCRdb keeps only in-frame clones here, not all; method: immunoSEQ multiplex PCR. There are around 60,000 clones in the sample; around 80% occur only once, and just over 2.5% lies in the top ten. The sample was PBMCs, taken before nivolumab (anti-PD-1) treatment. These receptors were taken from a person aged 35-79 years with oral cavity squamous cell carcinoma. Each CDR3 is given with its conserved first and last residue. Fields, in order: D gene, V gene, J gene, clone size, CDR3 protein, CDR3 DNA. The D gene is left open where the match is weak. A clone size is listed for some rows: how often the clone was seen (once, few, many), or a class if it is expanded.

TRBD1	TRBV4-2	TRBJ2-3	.	CASSQPDRGLTDTQYF	TGTGCCAGCAGCCAACCCGACAGGGGGCTGACAGATACGCAGTATTTT
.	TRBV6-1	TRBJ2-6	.	CASIRLPGANVLTF	TGTGCCAGCATTCGACTTCCTGGGGCCAACGTCCTGACTTTC
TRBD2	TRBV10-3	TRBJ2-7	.	CAISELAATGEQYF	TGTGCCATCAGTGAGCTAGCGGCTACGGGCGAGCAGTACTTC
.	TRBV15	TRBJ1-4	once	CATSRSTQVRNEKLFF	TGTGCCACCAGCAGATCCACCCAGGTGAGGAACGAAAAACTGTTTTTT
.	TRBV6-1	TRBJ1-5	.	CASSVDRASNQPQHF	TGTGCCAGCAGTGTGGACCGCGCTAGCAATCAGCCCCAGCATTTT
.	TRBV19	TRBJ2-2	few	CASSIALTGELFF	TGTGCCAGTAGTATCGCTCTCACCGGGGAGCTGTTTTTT
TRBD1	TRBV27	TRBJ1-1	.	CASSLSAQGSGDTEAFF	TGTGCCAGCAGTTTATCGGCACAGGGGTCTGGGGACACTGAAGCTTTCTTT
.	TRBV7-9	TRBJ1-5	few	CASSLVEGQPQHF	TGTGCCAGCAGCTTAGTGGAGGGTCAGCCCCAGCATTTT
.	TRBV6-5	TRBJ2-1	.	CASSSDRSSYNEQFF	TGTGCCAGCAGTTCGGACCGGAGCTCCTACAATGAGCAGTTCTTC
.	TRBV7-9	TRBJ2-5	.	CASSSLRGSETQYF	TGTGCCAGCAGCTCCCTACGGGGGTCCGAGACCCAGTACTTC
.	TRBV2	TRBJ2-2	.	CASSVRNTGELFF	TGTGCCAGCAGTGTCCGGAACACCGGGGAGCTGTTTTTT
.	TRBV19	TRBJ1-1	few	CASSRGSSEAFF	TGTGCCAGTAGTAGAGGGAGTTCTGAAGCTTTCTTT
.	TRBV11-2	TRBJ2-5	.	CASSLESPQGTQYF	TGTGCCAGCAGCTTAGAATCGCCTCAGGGGACCCAGTACTTC
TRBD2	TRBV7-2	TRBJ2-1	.	CASSRSGGGGNEQFF	TGTGCCAGCAGCCGTAGCGGGGGAGGAGGCAATGAGCAGTTCTTC
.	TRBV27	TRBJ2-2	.	CASSSSAGTLNRELFF	TGTGCCAGCAGTTCCTCCGCCGGGACATTGAACCGGGAGCTGTTTTTT
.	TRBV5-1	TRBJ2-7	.	CASSLAGHITPTDEQYF	TGCGCCAGCAGCTTGGCGGGACATATTACCCCTACTGACGAGCAGTACTTC
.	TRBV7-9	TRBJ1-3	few	CASSLGHSGNTIYF	TGTGCCAGCAGCCTCGGACACTCTGGAAACACCATATATTTT
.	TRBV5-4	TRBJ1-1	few	CASSLDQGRAEAFF	TGTGCCAGCAGTTTGGACCAGGGACGGGCTGAAGCTTTCTTT
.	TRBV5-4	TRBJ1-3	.	CASSLGAPGDSGNTIYF	TGTGCCAGCAGCTTGGGGGCCCCCGGGGACTCTGGAAACACCATATATTTT
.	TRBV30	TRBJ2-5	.	CAWTPPSTQETQYF	TGTGCCTGGACTCCCCCGAGCACACAAGAGACCCAGTACTTC
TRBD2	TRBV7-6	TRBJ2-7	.	CASSLGTSGASSYEQYF	TGTGCCAGCAGCTTAGGGACTAGCGGGGCGTCTAGCTACGAGCAGTACTTC
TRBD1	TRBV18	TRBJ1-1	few	CASSPPRQGEAFF	TGTGCCAGCTCACCCCCAAGACAGGGGGAAGCTTTCTTT
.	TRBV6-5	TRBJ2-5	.	CASSSNPQYF	TGTGCCAGCAGTAGCAACCCCCAGTACTTC
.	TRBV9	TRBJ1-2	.	CASSADSSVYGYTF	TGTGCCAGCAGCGCGGACAGTTCAGTCTACGGCTACACCTTC
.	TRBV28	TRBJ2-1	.	CASSPRLVNEQFF	TGTGCCAGCAGTCCCCGCCTAGTCAATGAGCAGTTCTTC
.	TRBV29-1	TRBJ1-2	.	CSVPGGTGRYGYTF	TGCAGCGTTCCTGGGGGCACAGGGAGGTATGGCTACACCTTC
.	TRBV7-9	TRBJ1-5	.	CASSLAVDGQPQHF	TGTGCCAGCAGCTTAGCGGTTGACGGACAGCCCCAGCATTTT
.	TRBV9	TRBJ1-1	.	CASSVGVGYTEAFF	TGTGCCAGCAGCGTAGGGGTGGGTTACACTGAAGCTTTCTTT
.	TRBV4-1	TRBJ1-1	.	CASSRYLSGNTEAFF	TGCGCCAGCAGCCGATACTTAAGCGGGAACACTGAAGCTTTCTTT